The 26 T cell receptor beta chains presented below share a single source sample, sequenced in a study of STAT5B mutations in CD4+ large granular lymphocyte leukemia (dated by TCRdb to between 2021 and 2024). The method behind the library was the immunoSEQ multiplex PCR assay. Here the immuneACCESS table is served through TCRdb, limited to in-frame sequences with V and J called. Missing clones are a known gap in these copies; in checked studies unresolved V genes cover under half, and the rest lacks a known reason. Counted in this sample were about 20,000 clones; around 79% of them appeared once. The ten largest clones represent approximately 0.4% of the sample. The sequenced sample was CD4+ T cells from blood buffy coats. Receptors were obtained from a human donor in good health.

This chain joins TRBV19 and TRBJ2-7; maybe TRBD2 (5 bases). The CDR3 is made up of 12 amino acids. The ends were cut back, 5 bases at V and 3 bases at J, with 8 bases in the middle. Germline V CDR1 and CDR2: LNHDA, SQIVND (reference sequence). The CDR3 sequence is CASSARGYEQYF. CDR3 in DNA: TGTGCCAGTAGTGCCCGGGGCTACGAGCAGTACTTC.

The chain combines TRBV6-5 with TRBJ1-5, with 8 bases fitting TRBD1. Germline CDR1 and CDR2: MNHEY and SVGAGI. The CDR3 loop spans 13 amino acids. With 8 bases clipped from V and 7 bases from J, the junction kept 7 bases outside the gene matches. CDR3 protein: CASQGAGGQPQHF. The DNA of the CDR3 is TGTGCCAGCCAGGGGGCAGGGGGGCAGCCCCAGCATTTT.

This rearrangement joins TRBV30 to TRBJ1-2; a possible D gene is TRBD1 (5 bases). CDR3 length: 11 amino acids. Between the trimmed V and J ends, which lost 4 bases and 8 bases, there was a span of 11 bases. Germline assignment: CDR1 GTSNPN and CDR2 SVGIG (reference sequence). CDR3 DNA sequence: TGTGCCTGGATGTCAGGGAAGGGCTACACCTTC. It encodes CAWMSGKGYTF.

The rearrangement links TRBV19 to TRBJ2-1, with D perhaps TRBD2 (7 bases). Trimming took off 3 bases at V and 10 bases at J, with 16 bases between the two ends. Germline loops: CDR1 LNHDA, CDR2 SQIVND (reference sequence). The CDR3 has 14 residues. In DNA form, the CDR3 reads TGTGCCAGTAGTATCACAAGGGGGGGCCACGAGCAGTTCTTC. It specifies CASSITRGGHEQFF.

The chain uses TRBV7-2 and TRBJ2-2, with D possibly TRBD1 on 6 matching bases. Trimming took off 6 bases at V and 2 bases at J, with 7 bases between the two ends. Germline V lookup: CDR1 SGHTA, CDR2 FQGNSA. The CDR3 totals 13 residues. This CDR3 reads CASRDRNTGELFF. Written as DNA, the CDR3 is TGTGCCAGCAGGGACAGAAACACCGGGGAGCTGTTTTTT.

This rearrangement joins TRBV27 to TRBJ1-2; unclear D gene. Germline V lookup: CDR1 MNHEY, CDR2 SMNVEV (reference sequence). CDR3 length equals 14 residues. Trimming stripped 6 bases from V and 2 bases from J, with 13 bases between. CDR3 sequence reads: CASRPPIGNYGYTF. The DNA of the CDR3 is TGTGCCAGCAGACCGCCGATTGGGAACTATGGCTACACCTTC.

The V call is TRBV9, the J call TRBJ2-7; 8 nucleotides line up with TRBD1. This CDR3 comprises 14 residues. Trimming at V came to 4 bases and at J to 2 bases, leaving 5 bases not matched to a gene. The V gene's germline CDR1 is SGDLS and CDR2 YYNGEE. CDR3: CASSFGQGTYEQYF. The DNA of the CDR3 is TGTGCCAGCAGCTTTGGACAGGGTACCTACGAGCAGTACTTC.

The V gene is TRBV9, the J gene TRBJ2-1; no firm D call. V was shortened by 0 bases and J by 7 bases, with 8 bases between the two germline ends. From germline, CDR1 is SGDLS and CDR2 YYNGEE. The CDR3 contains 13 residues. The CDR3 region is CASSVGVTNEQFF. The DNA for the CDR3 is TGTGCCAGCAGCGTAGGGGTAACTAATGAGCAGTTCTTC.

Only a few counts were recorded for this clone. V and J are TRBV19 and TRBJ1-5, with 10 positions matching TRBD1. Losses at the gene ends were 5 bases for V and 6 bases for J; bases not matched to a gene: 10. Germline V gene sequence: CDR1 LNHDA, CDR2 SQIVND (reference sequence). The CDR3 totals 16 residues. CDR3 loop: CASSAPTGGAGQPQHF. In nucleotides, the CDR3 is TGTGCCAGTAGTGCCCCGACAGGGGGCGCGGGTCAGCCCCAGCATTTT. Looking up the rest from reference TRBV19 and TRBJ1-5 gives the full variable domain: DGGITQSPKYLFRKEGQNVTLSCEQNLNHDAMYWYRQDPGQGLRLIYYSQIVNDFQKGDIAEGYSVSREKKESFPLTVTSAQKNPTAFYLCASSAPTGGAGQPQHFGDGTRLSIL.

This clone was counted a few times. CDR3 residues: CASSLRGGRNTEAFF. The CDR3 DNA is TGTGCCAGCAGCTTACGCGGGGGGAGGAACACTGAAGCTTTCTTT. The chain recombines TRBV7-2 with TRBJ1-1; D is possibly TRBD1 (5 bases). CDR3 length: 15 residues. From germline, CDR1 is SGHTA and CDR2 FQGNSA. V was shortened by 2 bases and J by 1 base, with 11 bases between the two germline ends.

This sequence joins TRBV30 and TRBJ2-1, with 12 bases fitting TRBD2. With V trimmed by 8 bases and J by 13 bases, 9 bases remained unmatched. Germline assignment: CDR1 GTSNPN and CDR2 SVGIG (reference sequence). The CDR3 sequence is 12 residues long. CDR3 in amino acids: CAQGASGRVQFF. As DNA, the CDR3 is TGTGCCCAAGGGGCTAGCGGGAGGGTTCAGTTCTTC.

The V call is TRBV5-5, the J call TRBJ2-1; 7 nucleotides align to TRBD2. V dropped 2 bases and J dropped 1; count of bases not matched to a gene: 15. CDR1 and CDR2 (germline): SGHKS, YYEKEE (reference sequence). CDR3 length: 19 amino acids. Here the CDR3 reads CASSFRLGITGGSYNEQFF. The CDR3 bases are TGTGCCAGCAGCTTTAGGCTGGGGATAACGGGAGGTTCCTACAATGAGCAGTTCTTC.

This chain links TRBV19 with TRBJ2-3; D assignment may be TRBD1 or TRBD2 (6 bases each). CDR1 and CDR2 (germline): LNHDA, SQIVND (reference sequence). V was cut by 3 bases and J by 0 bases, with 10 bases left in between. The CDR3 runs to 15 residues. CDR3 sequence reads: CASSIGGPSTDTQYF. The CDR3 DNA is TGTGCCAGTAGTATTGGGGGGCCTAGCACAGATACGCAGTATTTT.

This chain uses TRBV6-1 with TRBJ2-7, with unresolved D. Germline assignment: CDR1 MNHNS and CDR2 SASEGT. CDR3 length: 15 amino acids. Trimming left V 3 bases short and J 1 base short, with 13 bases between. The chain's CDR3 is CASSDAPARSYEQYF. CDR3 nucleotide sequence: TGTGCCAGCAGTGACGCACCCGCGAGGTCCTACGAGCAGTACTTC.

This clone was seen only a few times. CDR3 in amino acids: CASSGGQGGYGYTF. The CDR3 nucleotides are TGTGCCAGCAGTGGAGGACAGGGGGGCTATGGCTACACCTTC. This chain uses TRBV6-1 with TRBJ1-2; 10 positions agree with TRBD1. Germline CDR1 MNHNS, CDR2 SASEGT. There are 14 residues in the CDR3. J gave up 4 bases and V 4 bases, and 3 bases lay outside the gene matches.

The chain is built from TRBV10-3 and TRBJ1-5; D remains unclear. The V end was cut by 0 bases, the J end by 5 bases, with 8 bases between. CDR3 length: 14 amino acids. Germline values: CDR1 ENHRY, CDR2 SYGVKD. CDR3 coding DNA: TGTGCCATCAGTGAGTCAGGTGGGGATCAGCCCCAGCATTTT. Protein product: CAISESGGDQPQHF.

This rearrangement joins TRBV5-1 to TRBJ2-3; D gene uncertain. Germline CDR1 reads SGHRS; CDR2 reads YFSETQ. V lost 0 bases and J 0 bases, leaving 8 bases between the germline ends. This CDR3 contains 15 residues. CDR3 sequence reads: CASSLEIPSTDTQYF. The CDR3 DNA is TGCGCCAGCAGCTTGGAAATACCTAGCACAGATACGCAGTATTTT.

V and J are TRBV5-1 and TRBJ2-7; 12 bases match TRBD1. CDR1 and CDR2 (germline): SGHRS, YFSETQ. This CDR3 is 16 amino acids long. V lost 2 bases and J lost 7; bases outside the gene matches: 10. The CDR3 DNA follows: TGCGCCAGCAGCTTTGGCCCCGGGACAGGGGGCTCAGAGCAGTACTTC. Encoded protein: CASSFGPGTGGSEQYF.

The chain couples TRBV6-5 to TRBJ1-5; 7 bases fit TRBD1. The CDR3 has 12 residues. Germline-derived CDR1 and CDR2 are MNHEY and SVGAGI. Trimming cost V 5 bases and J 13 bases; bases outside gene matches: 8. The CDR3 is CASSAGPGQQHF. In nucleotides, the CDR3 is TGTGCCAGCAGTGCCGGACCGGGACAGCAGCATTTT.

The V and J genes are TRBV18 and TRBJ1-4; 10 bases align to TRBD1. Germline trimming cut 4 bases from V and 4 bases from J; bases unmatched to any gene: 6. CDR3 size: 16 residues. CDR1 and CDR2 (germline): KGHSH, LQKENI. The CDR3 reads CASSLGTGAVNEKLFF. DNA of the CDR3: TGTGCCAGCTCACTTGGGACAGGGGCCGTTAATGAAAAACTGTTTTTT.

In this sample, this clone turned up once. This CDR3 is CASSQDTGVREQYF. The CDR3, as DNA: TGTGCCAGCAGCCAGGATACAGGGGTCCGCGAGCAGTACTTC. This chain connects TRBV14 to TRBJ2-5; the match to TRBD1 covers 7 bases. The end of the DNA aligns better with TRBJ2-7, so the J call may be wrong. In germline, CDR1 is SGHDN, CDR2 FVKESK. CDR3 size: 14 residues.

The chain recombines TRBV6-5 with TRBJ2-5; possibly TRBD2 for D (6 bases). The CDR3 sequence is 13 residues long. Looked up from germline, CDR1 is MNHEY and CDR2 is SVGAGI. Trimming shortened V by 6 bases and J by 2 bases, and 10 bases separated the two germline ends. Here the CDR3 DNA reads TGTGCCAGCAGCAGGGACTTACAAGAGACCCAGTACTTC. Amino acid sequence: CASSRDLQETQYF.

This clone occurred a few times. V and J are TRBV18 and TRBJ1-2; 8 positions agree with TRBD1. Looked up from germline, CDR1 is KGHSH and CDR2 is LQKENI. This CDR3 is built from 14 residues. V dropped 5 bases and J dropped 6; count of bases not matched to a gene: 8. The CDR3 spells CASSIGQGANGYTF. In DNA form, the CDR3 reads TGTGCCAGCTCAATCGGCCAGGGGGCCAATGGCTACACCTTC.

This clone was seen a single time. The CDR3: CASSPLAGVVADTQYF. Here the CDR3 DNA reads TGTGCCAGCAGTCCCCTAGCGGGAGTGGTGGCAGATACGCAGTATTTT. The chain carries TRBV27 and TRBJ2-3; 10 nucleotides align to TRBD2. The CDR3 runs 16 residues. Germline trimming cut 5 bases from V and 4 bases from J; bases unmatched to any gene: 9. Germline assignment: CDR1 MNHEY and CDR2 SMNVEV (reference sequence).

The chain has TRBV6-4 and TRBJ2-1; possibly TRBD2 for D (7 bases). V was trimmed by 0 bases and J by 3 bases, leaving 12 bases between them. Germline V lookup: CDR1 MRHNA, CDR2 SNTAGT. CDR3 length: 16 amino acids. The CDR3 region has the DNA TGTGCCAGCAGTGACTCAAGGGGGGGGAACTACAATGAGCAGTTCTTC. Protein sequence: CASSDSRGGNYNEQFF.

V and J are TRBV5-1 and TRBJ1-6; weak D call: TRBD1 (6 bases). Trimming left V 0 bases short and J 9 bases short, with 13 bases between. The CDR3 runs to 15 residues. The V gene's germline CDR1 is SGHRS and CDR2 YFSETQ. CDR3 in amino acids: CASSLEAGDTSPLHF. CDR3 DNA: TGCGCCAGCAGCTTGGAGGCAGGGGATACTTCACCCCTCCACTTT.